This T cell receptor beta chain emerged from a study of T-cell reconstitution after alpha-beta-depleted transplantation in children (dated by TCRdb to the mid-2010s). In the study overall: Using TCR repertoire profiling, the study followed T-cell immune reconstitution in a quantitative way in children after TCRalphabeta/CD19-depleted allogeneic hematopoietic cell transplantation.

The protocol used for the library was PCR. Sequencing used an Illumina HiSeq 2500. TCR libraries were prepared with molecular barcoding, using unique molecular identifiers to normalize TCRbeta repertoire quantification. Using fastp trimming at Q25 and MiXCR clonotype assembly, TCRdb reanalyzed the public sequencing data and kept in-frame beta chains. Here each entry gathers all rows of one CDR3 protein and keeps the most common genes and DNA. The sample data list hundreds of thousands of distinct CDR3 sequences, and under 15% of these were observed just once. Around 6% of the sample goes to the ten largest clones. At least ten counts were recorded for this clonotype. Its antigen is currently not known. No clone much larger than this one lies a single base away; base qualities are absent. Source: PBMCs from the stem cell graft donor, taken from the stem cell graft. The source is a human donor who donated a stem cell graft to a child with combined immunodeficiency.

The bases read TGCAGTGCTAGCCGGGAAAATCAGCCCCAGCATTTT. It translates as CSASRENQPQHF. This chain joins TRBV20-1 to TRBJ1-5; there is no confident call for the D gene. There are 12 amino acids in the CDR3, from cysteine to phenylalanine inclusive. CDR3 DNA is the only sequence kept; it has 36 bases, read in frame from the first base. Per the germline V gene (reference sequence), DFQATT is the CDR1 and SNEGSKA is the CDR2. Relative to germline, V is 3 bases shorter and J is 4 bases shorter, with 7 bases between their ends.